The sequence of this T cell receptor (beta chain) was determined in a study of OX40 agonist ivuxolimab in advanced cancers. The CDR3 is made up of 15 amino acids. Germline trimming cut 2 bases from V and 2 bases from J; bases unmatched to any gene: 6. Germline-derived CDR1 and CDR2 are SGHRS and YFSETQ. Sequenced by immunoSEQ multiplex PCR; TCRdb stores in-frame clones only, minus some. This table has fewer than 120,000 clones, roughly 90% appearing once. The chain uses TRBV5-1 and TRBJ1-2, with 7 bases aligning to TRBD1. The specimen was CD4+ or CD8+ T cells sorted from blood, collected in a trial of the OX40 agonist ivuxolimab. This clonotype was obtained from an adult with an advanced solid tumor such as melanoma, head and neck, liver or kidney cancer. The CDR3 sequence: CASSLDRDSNYGYTF. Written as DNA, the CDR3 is TGCGCCAGCAGCTTAGACAGGGATTCAAACTATGGCTACACCTTC.